The sequence of this TCR beta chain was determined in a study of blood T cell repertoires in COVID-19. Study-wide background: Acute and convalescent COVID-19 specimens originated in the United States, Italy and Spain. The analysed material was cDNA or gDNA that came from T cells, B-cell-depleted T cells, or PBMCs.

This CDR3 is 15 amino acids long. Germline-derived CDR1 and CDR2 are SGHRS and YFSETQ. V trimming: 4 bases; J trimming: 2 bases; junction bases outside the gene matches: 5. Authors' data handling: Using reference gene primer amplification, nucleated cell counts were estimated. Repertoires were generated with immunoSEQ multiplex PCR, while TCRdb's copy carries only in-frame clones and drops some. V, J and clone size were drawn from that table, and D and trimming were deduced from the DNA. The repertoire has about 80,000 clones, almost 90% of them found once; the top ten carry more than 4.5%. The clonotype comes from a woman at least 80 years old with acute or convalescent COVID-19. The chain combines TRBV5-1 with TRBJ2-3, with 9 bases identical to TRBD2. The source material was peripheral blood. The CDR3 DNA sequence: TGCGCCAGCAGCCATTTAGCGGGGGACACAGATACGCAGTATTTT. This sequence encodes CASSHLAGDTDTQYF.